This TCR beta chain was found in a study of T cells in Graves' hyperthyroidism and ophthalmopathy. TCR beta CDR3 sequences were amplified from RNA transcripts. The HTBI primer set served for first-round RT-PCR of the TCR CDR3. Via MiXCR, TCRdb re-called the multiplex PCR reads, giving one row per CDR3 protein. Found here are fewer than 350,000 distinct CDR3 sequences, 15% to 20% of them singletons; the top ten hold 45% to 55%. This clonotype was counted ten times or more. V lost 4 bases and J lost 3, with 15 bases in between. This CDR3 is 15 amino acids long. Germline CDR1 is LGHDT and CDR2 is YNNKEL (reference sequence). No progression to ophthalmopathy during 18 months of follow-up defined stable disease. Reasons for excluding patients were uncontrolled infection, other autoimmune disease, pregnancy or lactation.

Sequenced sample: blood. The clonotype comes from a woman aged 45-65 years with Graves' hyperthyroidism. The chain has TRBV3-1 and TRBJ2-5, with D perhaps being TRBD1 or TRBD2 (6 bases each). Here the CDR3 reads CASSPFTGAKETQYF. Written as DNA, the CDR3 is TGTGCCAGCAGCCCCTTCACGGGGGCTAAAGAGACCCAGTACTTC.